The rows below give T cell receptor beta chains drawn from one sample of a study of T-cell memory formation after mild COVID-19. TCRdb re-called the 5' RACE reads with MiXCR, one entry per CDR3 protein. The table includes just over 50,000 distinct CDR3 sequences, 9.3% detected once. The specimen sequenced was PBMCs or a T cell subset sorted from them (not recorded which). The origin of the receptors is an adult woman who had mild COVID-19 (a few samples of this study predate the infection). Cell type and time point are not known. CDR3s include the opening cysteine and the closing phenylalanine or tryptophan. D genes are given only for firm matches. Clone size, where shown, is once, few, many, or a class for clones that have expanded.

TRBV7-8	many	TRBJ2-7	NA	CASSPRVGSYEQYF	TGTGCCAGCAGCCCCAGGGTAGGATCCTACGAGCAGTACTTC
TRBV14	NA	TRBJ2-3	NA	CASSPSVRVDTQYF	TGTGCCAGCAGCCCCTCTGTCAGGGTAGATACGCAGTATTTT
TRBV7-9	many	TRBJ2-5	NA	CASSLDFGDQETQYF	TGTGCCAGCAGCTTAGATTTCGGTGACCAAGAGACCCAGTACTTC
TRBV3-1	NA	TRBJ1-1	TRBD1	CASSQAGQPNTEAFF	TGTGCCAGCAGCCAAGCGGGACAGCCGAACACTGAAGCTTTCTTT
TRBV6-4	many	TRBJ2-1	TRBD2	CASSDTSGGANEQFF	TGTGCCAGCAGTGACACTAGCGGGGGGGCCAATGAGCAGTTCTTC
TRBV9	few	TRBJ1-3	NA	CASSVGSISGNTIYF	TGTGCCAGCAGCGTAGGGAGTATCTCTGGAAACACCATATATTTT
TRBV9	few	TRBJ1-1	NA	CASSGDGWNTEAFF	TGTGCCAGCAGCGGGGACGGATGGAACACTGAAGCTTTCTTT
TRBV6-1	NA	TRBJ2-3	TRBD2	CASSEQLAGGTDTQYF	TGTGCCAGCAGTGAACAACTAGCGGGGGGCACAGATACGCAGTATTTT
TRBV5-6	NA	TRBJ1-1	NA	CASSWGRRTEAFF	TGTGCCAGCAGCTGGGGGCGACGGACTGAAGCTTTCTTT
TRBV9	few	TRBJ2-2	NA	CASSVDAGNTGTGELFF	TGTGCCAGCAGCGTAGATGCGGGCAACACGGGAACCGGGGAGCTGTTTTTT
TRBV5-4	many	TRBJ1-2	NA	CASSPRGAGDGYTF	TGTGCCAGCAGCCCCCGTGGGGCGGGGGATGGCTACACCTTC
TRBV12-3/TRBV12-4	medium-sized	TRBJ2-3	TRBD2	CASSLFSAGDTDTQYF	TGTGCCAGCAGTCTTTTTTCGGCGGGGGACACAGATACGCAGTATTTT
TRBV5-5	NA	TRBJ2-7	TRBD2	CASSWNPGTSVYEQYF	TGTGCCAGCAGCTGGAATCCCGGGACTAGCGTCTACGAGCAGTACTTC
TRBV5-6	many	TRBJ2-3	TRBD1	CASSSDRADTQYF	TGTGCCAGCAGCTCGGACAGGGCAGATACGCAGTATTTT
TRBV11-2	NA	TRBJ2-3	NA	CASSFLAAGDTQYF	TGTGCCAGCAGCTTTTTAGCGGCGGGGGATACGCAGTATTTT
TRBV5-1	NA	TRBJ2-1	TRBD2	CASSTPLAGGYNEQFF	TGCGCCAGCAGCACCCCACTAGCGGGGGGGTACAATGAGCAGTTCTTC
TRBV6-5	NA	TRBJ1-3	NA	CASTIGRFSGNTIYF	TGTGCCAGCACCATAGGCAGGTTCTCTGGAAACACCATATATTTT
TRBV30	few	TRBJ1-2	NA	CAWSPGSNGYTF	TGTGCCTGGAGTCCAGGGAGTAACGGCTACACCTTC
TRBV6-5	many	TRBJ1-1	TRBD1	CASSRGGRAFF	TGTGCCAGCAGCAGGGGGGGGCGAGCTTTCTTT
TRBV10-3	many	TRBJ2-2	NA	CAISEDGVTGELFF	TGTGCCATCAGTGAGGATGGGGTCACCGGGGAGCTGTTTTTT
TRBV5-5	NA	TRBJ2-2	NA	CASSLELTNTGELFF	TGTGCCAGCAGCTTGGAACTAACAAACACCGGGGAGCTGTTTTTT
TRBV20-1	few	TRBJ2-1	NA	CSARDPAESYNEQFF	TGCAGTGCTAGAGATCCAGCGGAGTCCTACAATGAGCAGTTCTTC
TRBV5-5	many	TRBJ2-7	NA	CASSSLEGIRLYEQYF	TGTGCCAGCAGCTCGTTGGAGGGAATCCGCCTCTACGAGCAGTACTTC
TRBV2	NA	TRBJ2-5	TRBD2	CATTRLAGGPRIETQYF	TGTGCCACCACTCGGCTAGCGGGAGGGCCCCGTATAGAGACCCAGTACTTC
TRBV13	NA	TRBJ2-2	NA	CASSLGRRRVGELFF	TGTGCCAGCAGCTTAGGCAGGAGGCGTGTCGGGGAGCTGTTTTTT
TRBV10-3	NA	TRBJ2-3	NA	CAIREATDTQYF	TGTGCCATCAGGGAAGCCACAGATACGCAGTATTTT
TRBV6-2/TRBV6-3	NA	TRBJ2-3	NA	CASSYLMASTDTQYF	TGTGCCAGCAGTTACCTAATGGCCAGCACAGATACGCAGTATTTT
TRBV5-1	many	TRBJ2-3	NA	CASSSQGVTDTQYF	TGCGCCAGCAGCTCCCAAGGGGTCACAGATACGCAGTATTTT
TRBV12-3/TRBV12-4	many	TRBJ2-7	NA	CASSPRVGEQYF	TGTGCCAGCAGTCCCCGGGTTGGCGAGCAGTACTTC
TRBV5-1	many	TRBJ1-1	NA	CASSLSRDTEAFF	TGCGCCAGCAGCTTGAGCCGTGACACTGAAGCTTTCTTT
TRBV6-6	NA	TRBJ2-6	TRBD1	CASSERTGGANVLTF	TGTGCCAGCAGTGAACGGACAGGAGGGGCCAACGTCCTGACTTTC
TRBV10-3	once	TRBJ1-3	NA	CGLSSGNTIYF	TGTGGGTTGAGCTCTGGAAACACCATATATTTT
TRBV12-3/TRBV12-4	many	TRBJ1-2	NA	CASSFRTDLNYGYTF	TGTGCCAGCAGTTTTAGGACAGATCTAAACTATGGCTACACCTTC
TRBV12-3/TRBV12-4	NA	TRBJ1-5	TRBD1	CASRGTGFNQPQHF	TGTGCCAGCAGGGGGACAGGGTTTAATCAGCCCCAGCATTTT
TRBV7-2	many	TRBJ2-7	NA	CASSLSYEQYF	TGTGCCAGCAGCTTATCGTACGAGCAGTACTTC
TRBV15	NA	TRBJ2-1	TRBD2	CATSSGLARGEQFF	TGTGCCACCAGCAGCGGACTAGCAAGGGGTGAGCAGTTCTTC
TRBV9	few	TRBJ2-1	NA	CASSAGNRQNEQFF	TGTGCCAGCAGCGCAGGGAACCGACAGAATGAGCAGTTCTTC
TRBV29-1	few	TRBJ1-1	TRBD1	CSVGRGGVTEAFF	TGCAGCGTCGGGAGAGGGGGCGTGACTGAAGCTTTCTTT
TRBV24-1	NA	TRBJ2-2	NA	CATSDPRTEGYTGELFF	TGTGCCACCAGTGACCCTCGGACCGAGGGTTACACCGGGGAGCTGTTTTTT
TRBV5-6	many	TRBJ2-6	NA	CASSFAREGANVLTF	TGTGCCAGCAGCTTTGCCCGGGAAGGGGCCAACGTCCTGACTTTC
TRBV30	NA	TRBJ1-4	NA	CAVESTNEKLFF	TGTGCCGTTGAATCAACTAATGAAAAACTGTTTTTT
TRBV28	few	TRBJ2-7	NA	CASRATGITYEQYF	TGTGCCAGTAGAGCCACAGGGATTACCTACGAGCAGTACTTC
TRBV12-3/TRBV12-4	many	TRBJ1-1	NA	CASSLGKNTEAFF	TGTGCCAGCAGTTTAGGTAAAAACACTGAAGCTTTCTTT
TRBV7-6	many	TRBJ2-5	NA	CASSLVVETQYF	TGTGCCAGCAGCTTAGTTGTGGAGACCCAGTACTTC
TRBV10-3	many	TRBJ2-5	TRBD2	CAISRLAGKETQYF	TGTGCCATCAGCCGACTAGCGGGGAAAGAGACCCAGTACTTC
TRBV23-1	NA	TRBJ1-4	NA	CASSQSTRVKANEKLFF	TGCGCCAGCAGTCAATCCACACGGGTTAAGGCTAATGAAAAACTGTTTTTT
TRBV30	NA	TRBJ2-3	NA	CAWGIQRYTDTQYF	TGTGCCTGGGGGATACAGCGATACACAGATACGCAGTATTTT
TRBV19	many	TRBJ1-1	NA	CASSILQGNTEAFF	TGTGCCAGTAGTATACTCCAGGGGAACACTGAAGCTTTCTTT
TRBV12-3/TRBV12-4	NA	TRBJ2-7	NA	CASSANRDHEQYF	TGTGCCAGCAGCGCAAACAGGGATCACGAGCAGTACTTC
TRBV6-4	many	TRBJ2-3	TRBD2	CASSDSTSGAQYF	TGTGCCAGCAGTGACTCGACTAGCGGGGCGCAGTATTTT
TRBV12-3/TRBV12-4	NA	TRBJ2-7	NA	CASSTAGNTYEQYF	TGTGCCAGCAGCACTGCCGGGAACACCTACGAGCAGTACTTC
TRBV6-8	few	TRBJ2-1	TRBD2	CASRNPGLADYNEQFF	TGTGCCAGCAGGAACCCGGGACTAGCGGACTACAATGAGCAGTTCTTC
TRBV7-9	medium-sized	TRBJ2-1	TRBD2	CASSFVGLARNEQFF	TGTGCCAGCAGCTTCGTCGGACTAGCGCGGAATGAGCAGTTCTTC
TRBV7-3	few	TRBJ2-7	NA	CASSLYETTEQYF	TGTGCCAGCAGCTTATACGAGACGACCGAGCAGTACTTC
TRBV27	many	TRBJ2-7	TRBD1	CASSPARQGNYEQYF	TGTGCCAGCAGCCCCGCGCGACAGGGGAACTACGAGCAGTACTTC
TRBV12-3/TRBV12-4	many	TRBJ2-5	NA	CASKRGGGGRQETQYF	TGTGCCAGCAAACGAGGGGGAGGGGGCCGCCAAGAGACCCAGTACTTC
TRBV6-5	many	TRBJ2-3	TRBD2	CASSYRTSGTDTQYF	TGTGCCAGCAGTTACCGCACTAGCGGGACAGATACGCAGTATTTT
TRBV7-2	few	TRBJ1-2	NA	CASSLGRAYGYTF	TGTGCCAGCAGCTTAGGCAGGGCTTATGGCTACACCTTC
TRBV20-1	few	TRBJ1-2	NA	CSARDPAAGYGYTF	TGCAGTGCTAGAGATCCGGCGGCAGGGTACGGCTACACCTTC
TRBV5-6	few	TRBJ1-4	NA	CASSLAGTAATNEKLFF	TGTGCCAGCAGCTTGGCCGGGACGGCTGCAACTAATGAAAAACTGTTTTTT